The clone carrying this TCR beta chain was seen just once. From germline, CDR1 is MNHEY and CDR2 SMNVEV (reference sequence). Trimming pared 2 bases from V and 7 bases from J, leaving 15 bases between. The CDR3 consists of 16 residues. Repertoires were generated with immunoSEQ multiplex PCR, while TCRdb's copy carries only in-frame clones and drops some. Here the sample spans approximately 80,000 clones, about 91% being singletons. The sample belongs to a study of OX40 agonist ivuxolimab in advanced cancers. Study overall: Head and neck, renal cell, melanoma or hepatocellular carcinoma were the cancers that dose-escalation patients had. Earlier anti-PD-1, anti-PD-L1 or anti-CTLA-4 therapy was permitted; less than 50% had received some. Averaging 60 years in age, with a range of roughly 23 to 80, the cohort was around 83% male.

Sequenced here: CD4+ or CD8+ T cells sorted from blood, sampled in a trial of the OX40 agonist ivuxolimab. The TCR sequence derives from an adult with an advanced solid tumor such as melanoma, head and neck, liver or kidney cancer. The V call is TRBV27, the J call TRBJ1-6; no firm D call. The CDR3 coding sequence is TGTGCCAGCAGTTTAACGCGGGGAACGGGGAATTCACCCCTCCACTTT. Translating gives CASSLTRGTGNSPLHF.